This T cell receptor beta chain was documented in a study of blood T cell repertoires in COVID-19. Background on the study: Donors in the United States, Italy and Spain gave samples during acute or convalescent COVID-19. T cells, B-cell-depleted T cells, or PBMCs provided the cDNA or gDNA that served as material.

From germline, CDR1 is MNHNS and CDR2 SASEGT. This CDR3 is 15 amino acids long. V was trimmed by 2 bases and J by 12 bases, leaving 19 bases between them. In the source study's methods: Estimated nucleated cell counts came from reference gene primer amplification. Measured with immunoSEQ multiplex PCR; TCRdb has only the in-frame clones, and not every one. Clone size and the V and J calls come from that table; the DNA yielded D and trimming. The sample lists 99,000 or so clones, about 85% occurring once. Sequences were obtained from peripheral blood. The receptor's source is a man over 45 with acute or convalescent COVID-19. The chain joins TRBV6-1 to TRBJ1-4; the D is unclear. CDR3 DNA: TGTGCCAGCAGTGAAATGGGAAGACGGGAGGTGGAACTGTTTTTT. It translates to CASSEMGRREVELFF.